The sequence of this TCR beta chain was determined in a study of shared clonotypes between healthy human individuals. Study summary: In total, the donors were a couple of women and three men aged 18 to 49.

The CDR3 spans 14 residues. V lost 5 bases to trimming and J lost 0 bases, with 9 bases between them. CDR1 and CDR2 (germline): LNHNV, YYDKDF (reference sequence). DNA at 200 ng, tens of thousands of T cell genomes, went into sorted-subset replicate PCRs. This table comes from immunoSEQ multiplex PCR, and its TCRdb copy is limited to in-frame clones, with some not included. The repertoire has fewer than 350,000 clones, roughly 84% of them found once; the top ten carry 15% to 20%. The rearrangement joins TRBV15 to TRBJ2-3; possible D gene TRBD2, 5 bases. The sample consisted of memory CD8+ T cells sorted from blood. The subset is: CD45RO+ cells pooled with CCR7-negative TemRA cells. The TCR comes from a man younger than 35 in good health. This chain's CDR3 is CATSRRGSTDTQYF. CDR3 sequence (DNA): TGTGCCACCAGCCGCCGCGGGAGCACAGATACGCAGTATTTT.